Below are 22 T cell receptor beta chains sequenced from a single sample in a study of T cell clonality in common variable immunodeficiency. Produced via immunoSEQ multiplex PCR; TCRdb's table is partial and in-frame only. There are fewer than 60,000 clones in the sample, none observed a single time. The sequencing input was peripheral blood mononuclear cells. These receptors originate from a person aged 18 to 75 in good health.

This clone was picked up many times. The read terminates 3 residues before the CDR3 end, so the remaining end is supplied by the germline J gene. The V gene is TRBV19, the J gene TRBJ1-3, with D maybe TRBD1 (5 bases). From germline, CDR1 is LNHDA and CDR2 SQIVND (reference sequence). CDR3 length: 16 residues. Trimming took 3 bases from V and 2 from J, leaving 14 bases between them. The part of the CDR3 DNA that was read is TGTGCCAGTAGTATTGGGCGCAGGGAGACTGGAAACACC. It yields the protein CASSIGRRETGNT. The whole CDR3 protein is CASSIGRRETGNTIYF.

This clone was detected ten times or more. Read data end 3 residues before the CDR3 end; the end is taken from the germline J gene. The chain carries TRBV6-2 or TRBV6-3 and TRBJ2-1; 10 positions match TRBD2. The ends lost 3 bases at V and 8 bases at J; junction bases unmatched: 4. The CDR3 is 14 residues long. The germline V gene encodes CDR1 MNHEY and CDR2 SVGEGT. Here the CDR3 reads CASSYRTSGDEQFF. CDR3 DNA, as far as it was read: TGTGCCAGCAGTTATCGGACTAGCGGTGATGAG.

This clone has a handful of counts. The DNA ends 3 residues before the CDR3 does, and the rest of the CDR3 is filled in from the germline J gene. The V gene is TRBV2, the J gene TRBJ1-5; tentative D call: TRBD1 (6 bases). Per germline, CDR1 SNHLY and CDR2 FYNNEI. CDR3 length: 18 amino acids. Trimming left V 5 bases short and J 0 bases short, with 20 bases between. The CDR3 bases that were read are TGTGCCAGCAGTTCCGGGACACCTCGGGCCTATAGCAATCAGCCC. Residues: CASSSGTPRAYSNQP. The whole CDR3 sequence is CASSSGTPRAYSNQPQHF. The whole variable domain, filled in from reference TRBV2 and TRBJ1-5, reads EPEVTQTPSHQVTQMGQEVILRCVPISNHLYFYWYRQILGQKVEFLVSFYNNEISEKSEIFDDQFSVERPDGSNFTLKIRSTKLEDSAMYFCASSSGTPRAYSNQPQHFGDGTRLSIL.

The table lists this clone with many counts. The missing CDR3 end, 3 residues past where the read stops, is filled in from the germline J gene. This sample includes further DNA sequences coding for the same CDR3. The V and J genes are TRBV30 and TRBJ2-5; D is perhaps TRBD2 (6 bases). Germline V gene sequence: CDR1 GTSNPN, CDR2 SVGIG (reference sequence). V was clipped by 4 bases and J by 2 bases, with 8 bases between them. The CDR3 is 12 amino acids. The sequenced part of the CDR3 DNA is TGTGCCTGGAATGGGGGGCAAGAGACC. Its protein is CAWNGGQET. The entire CDR3 reads CAWNGGQETQYF.

This clone showed up many times. Compared with germline, one end of the junction differs, possibly owing to a read error. The CDR3 is cut off 3 residues early in the read; its end comes from the germline J gene. V and J are TRBV7-7 and TRBJ2-1; the D is unclear. The germline V gene has CDR1 SSHAT and CDR2 FNYEAQ (reference sequence). The CDR3 covers 14 residues. The chain's CDR3 is CASSPDSSYNEQFF. Partial CDR3 DNA: TGTGCTAGCAGCCCTGATAGCTCCTACAATGAG.

This clone was seen many times. The read gets to within 3 residues of the CDR3 end, and the germline J gene fills in the rest. The V call is TRBV5-1, the J call TRBJ2-4; 9 bases are a match to TRBD1. Trimming removed 7 bases from V and 1 base from J; junction bases left unmatched: 15. The CDR3 is 18 amino acids. Germline CDR1 SGHRS, CDR2 YFSETQ. The covered CDR3 bases are TGCGCCAGCTCAGAGACAGGGGGGTTCGGAGCGGCCAAAAACATT. This codes for CASSETGGFGAAKNI. From start to end, the CDR3 is CASSETGGFGAAKNIQYF.

The table lists this clone with many counts. The read stops 3 residues short of the end of the CDR3; the missing end is completed from the germline J gene. The chain combines TRBV11-3 with TRBJ1-1; 7 positions agree with TRBD1. The length of the CDR3 is 14 residues. The ends lost 2 bases at V and 4 bases at J; junction bases unmatched: 4. Germline loops: CDR1 SGHNT, CDR2 YENEEA. The CDR3 sequence: CASSLTRGSTEAFF. The CDR3 bases that were read are TGTGCCAGCAGCTTAACCAGGGGGAGCACTGAA.

This clone showed up many times. The read falls 3 residues short of the CDR3 end, and the missing part is taken from the germline J gene. The chain uses TRBV30 and TRBJ2-7; 11 bases fit TRBD1. The CDR3 runs to 12 residues. The germline gives CDR1 GTSNPN, CDR2 SVGIG (reference sequence). J lost 5 bases, V lost 5 bases, and 2 bases had no gene match. The CDR3 DNA, read in part, is TGTGCCTGGGGGACAGGGGGACACGAG. It codes for CAWGTGGHE. Given in full, the CDR3 is CAWGTGGHEQYF.

At least ten counts were recorded for this clone. The read halts 3 residues ahead of the CDR3 end, with the missing end drawn from the germline J gene. V gene TRBV4-2 combines with J gene TRBJ2-7; TRBD2 matches at 9 bases. CDR1 and CDR2 (germline): LGHNA, YNFKEQ. The V segment lost 2 bases and the J segment 5 bases; nucleotides outside the gene matches: 22. The CDR3 covers 20 residues. Incomplete CDR3 DNA: TGTGCCAGCAGCCAACTTAGTCCCACCTCGCTAGCGGGAAACTTCCACGAG. Its translation is CASSQLSPTSLAGNFHE. The CDR3, in full, reads CASSQLSPTSLAGNFHEQYF.

This clone was seen at least ten times. The chain's CDR3 is CATSEPGGAGNYGYTF. Incomplete CDR3 DNA: TGTGCCACCAGCGAACCAGGGGGCGCGGGTAACTATGGC. This chain uses TRBV15 with TRBJ1-2; 8 bases fit TRBD1. The read comes to an end 3 residues before the CDR3 does, leaving the germline J gene to fill in the end. The V gene's germline CDR1 is LNHNV and CDR2 YYDKDF (reference sequence). This CDR3 has 16 residues. With V trimmed by 5 bases and J by 1 base, 9 bases remained unmatched.

This clone was seen ten or more times. The read is 3 residues too short to cover the CDR3 end, so that end is filled in from the germline J gene. The chain employs TRBV18 and TRBJ2-5; D not certain. The CDR3 length is 11 residues. The germline V and J ends were trimmed by 6 bases and 3 bases, with 5 bases remaining between them. CDR1 and CDR2 from the germline V gene are KGHSH and LQKENI. CDR3 loop: CASSGKETQYF. CDR3 bases read: TGTGCCAGCTCTGGCAAAGAGACC.

Ten or more counts support this clone. CDR3 protein: CSARDPIGPSYSNQPQHF. Incomplete CDR3 DNA: TGCAGTGCTAGAGATCCGATAGGGCCCTCCTATAGCAATCAGCCC. The chain joins TRBV20-1 to TRBJ1-5; D is uncertain. The read comes to an end 3 residues before the CDR3 does, leaving the germline J gene to fill in the end. In germline, CDR1 is DFQATT, CDR2 SNEGSKA (reference sequence). V was trimmed by 0 bases and J by 0 bases, leaving 18 bases between them. The CDR3 totals 18 residues.

This clone was seen many times. The read terminates 3 residues before the CDR3 end, so the remaining end is supplied by the germline J gene. The rearrangement uses TRBV5-6 and TRBJ1-5, with unresolved D. Germline V gene data show CDR1 as SGHDT and CDR2 as YYEEEE. V lost 4 bases and J 4 bases, leaving 6 bases between the germline ends. The CDR3 is 12 amino acids. The sequenced CDR3 bases are TGTGCCAGCAGCGGGCTAAATCAGCCC. It encodes CASSGLNQP. The whole CDR3 protein is CASSGLNQPQHF.

This clone has at least ten counts. The read terminates 3 residues before the CDR3 end, so the remaining end is supplied by the germline J gene. V gene TRBV9 combines with J gene TRBJ2-7, with 9 bases identical to TRBD1. Germline lookup yields CDR1 SGDLS and CDR2 YYNGEE. Trimming at V came to 4 bases and at J to 4 bases, leaving 9 bases not matched to a gene. This CDR3 region has 15 residues. CDR3 in amino acids: CASSPRDRVTYEQYF. Partial CDR3 DNA: TGTGCCAGCAGCCCTCGGGACAGGGTTACGTACGAG.

For this clone: The junction and the germline gene differ at one end; a read error may be behind it. The CDR3 is cut off 3 residues early in the read; its end comes from the germline J gene. This chain uses TRBV7-3 with TRBJ2-2; 8 bases match TRBD2. The CDR3 runs to 14 residues. Germline V lookup: CDR1 SGHTA, CDR2 FQGTGA. CDR3 residues: CASSRGGSTGGLFF. Incomplete CDR3 DNA: TGTGCCAGCAGCCGGGGGGGATCCACCGGGGGG.

In this sample, this clone turned up many times. Sequencing ends 3 residues short of the CDR3 end; the germline J gene provides the rest. The genes are TRBV7-8 and TRBJ2-3; possible D gene TRBD2, 6 bases. Trimming left V 1 base short and J 1 base short, with 9 bases between. The CDR3 runs to 15 residues. Germline assignment: CDR1 SGHVS and CDR2 FQNEAQ. This CDR3 reads CASSLVGGGTDTQYF. The sequenced part of the CDR3 DNA is TGTGCCAGCAGCTTAGTCGGGGGTGGCACAGATACG.

This clone was picked up many times. The CDR3 is cut off 3 residues early in the read; its end comes from the germline J gene. This chain connects TRBV7-9 to TRBJ1-6, with TRBD1 identical over 7 bases. CDR1 SEHNR and CDR2 FQNEAQ come from the germline V gene (reference sequence). Trimming cost V 2 bases and J 6 bases; bases outside gene matches: 4. CDR3 length: 15 residues. CDR3 sequence reads: CASSLSGGGNSPLHF. The sequenced CDR3 bases are TGTGCCAGCAGCTTATCAGGGGGAGGTAATTCACCC.

This clone was counted ten times or more. The CDR3 extends 3 residues past the end of the read, so its final part is completed from the germline J gene. The chain carries TRBV5-1 and TRBJ1-2; no clear D. The CDR3 has 14 amino acids. Looked up from germline, CDR1 is SGHRS and CDR2 is YFSETQ. The V end lost 5 bases, the J end lost 7 bases, and 18 bases lay between the germline ends. The CDR3 is CASRPTGEYGGYTF. CDR3 DNA (partial): TGCGCCAGCAGACCGACCGGGGAGTACGGTGGC.

This clone was seen repeatedly, ten times or more. The CDR3 loop is CASSRQGLGETQYF. Partial CDR3 DNA: TGTGCCAGCAGCCGACAGGGTCTAGGAGAGACC. The rearrangement uses TRBV11-3 and TRBJ2-5, with 7 bases matching TRBD1. The CDR3 is cut off 3 residues early in the read; its end comes from the germline J gene. The CDR3 runs to 14 residues. V dropped 5 bases and J dropped 4; count of bases not matched to a gene: 7. Germline V lookup: CDR1 SGHNT, CDR2 YENEEA.

This clone appeared many times. The read ends 3 residues shy of where the CDR3 ends; the end is completed using the germline J gene. V usage is TRBV30 and J usage is TRBJ1-5; tentatively, D is TRBD1 (5 bases). CDR1 is GTSNPN and CDR2 is SVGIG in the germline V gene (reference sequence). Trimming took 2 bases from V and 5 from J, leaving 10 bases between them. The length of the CDR3 is 13 residues. CDR3 DNA (partial): TGTGCCTGGAGTTCCAGGGAGGATCAGCCC. Its translation is CAWSSREDQP. The CDR3 in full is CAWSSREDQPQHF.

This clone has ten or more counts. The read finishes 3 residues shy of the CDR3 end, and the germline J gene is used to complete it. The rearrangement joins TRBV4-2 to TRBJ1-1; 7 nucleotides match TRBD1. Per the germline V gene, CDR1 is LGHNA and CDR2 is YNFKEQ. CDR3 length equals 20 residues. V gave up 4 bases and J gave up 0 bases; unmatched junction bases: 20. CDR3 loop: CASSPPRLSGTAGMNTEAFF. The covered CDR3 bases are TGTGCCAGCAGCCCCCCCAGACTGTCCGGGACAGCTGGCATGAACACTGAA.

This clone was detected many times. Here the CDR3 reads CSVERGGPGELFF. The part of the CDR3 DNA that was read is TGCAGCGTTGAAAGAGGGGGCCCCGGGGAG. The V gene is TRBV29-1, the J gene TRBJ2-2; 7 nucleotides agree with TRBD1. Read coverage stops 3 residues before the CDR3 terminus; the germline J gene supplies the remainder. V lost 2 bases to trimming and J lost 6 bases; unmatched junction nucleotides: 3. CDR3 size: 13 residues. CDR1 SQVTM and CDR2 ANQGSEA come from the germline V gene.